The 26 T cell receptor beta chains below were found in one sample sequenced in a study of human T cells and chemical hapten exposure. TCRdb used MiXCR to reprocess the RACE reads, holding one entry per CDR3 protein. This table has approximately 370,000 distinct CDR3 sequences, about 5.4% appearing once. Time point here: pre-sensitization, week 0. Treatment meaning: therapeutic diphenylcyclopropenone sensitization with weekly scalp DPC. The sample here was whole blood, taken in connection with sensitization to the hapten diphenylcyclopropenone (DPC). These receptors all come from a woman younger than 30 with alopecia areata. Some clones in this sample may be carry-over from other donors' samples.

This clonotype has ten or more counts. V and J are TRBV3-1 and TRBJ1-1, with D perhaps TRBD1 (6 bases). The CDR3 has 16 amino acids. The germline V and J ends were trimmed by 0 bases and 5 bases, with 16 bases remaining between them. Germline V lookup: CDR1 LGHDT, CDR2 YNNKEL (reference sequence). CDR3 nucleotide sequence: TGTGCCAGCAGCCAAGAGGGCTGGGGGGCGAGGACTGAAGCTTTCTTT. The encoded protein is CASSQEGWGARTEAFF. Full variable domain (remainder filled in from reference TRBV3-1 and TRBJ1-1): DTAVSQTPKYLVTQMGNDKSIKCEQNLGHDTMYWYKQDSKKFLKIMFSYNNKELIINETVPNRFSPKSPDKAHLNLHINSLELGDSAVYFCASSQEGWGARTEAFFGQGTRLTVV.

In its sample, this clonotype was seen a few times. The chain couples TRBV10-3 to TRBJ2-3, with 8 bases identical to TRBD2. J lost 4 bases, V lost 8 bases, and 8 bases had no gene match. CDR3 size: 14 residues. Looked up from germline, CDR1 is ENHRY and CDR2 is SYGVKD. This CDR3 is CAIPAGTRSDTQYF. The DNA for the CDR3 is TGTGCCATCCCGGCCGGGACTAGATCAGATACGCAGTATTTT.

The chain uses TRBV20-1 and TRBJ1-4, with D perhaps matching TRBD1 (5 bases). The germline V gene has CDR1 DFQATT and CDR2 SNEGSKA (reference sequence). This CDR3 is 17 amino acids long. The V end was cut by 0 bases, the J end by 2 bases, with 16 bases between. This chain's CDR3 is CSARDRGRLSTNEKLFF. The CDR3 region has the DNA TGCAGTGCTAGAGATCGGGGCAGACTCAGCACTAATGAAAAACTGTTTTTT.

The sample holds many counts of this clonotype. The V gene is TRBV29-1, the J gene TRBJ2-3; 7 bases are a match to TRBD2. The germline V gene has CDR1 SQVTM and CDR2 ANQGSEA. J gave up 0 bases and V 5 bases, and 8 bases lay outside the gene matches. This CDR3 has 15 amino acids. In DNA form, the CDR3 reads TGCAGCGTTCTCGGACTAGACCCTAGCACAGATACGCAGTATTTT. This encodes CSVLGLDPSTDTQYF.

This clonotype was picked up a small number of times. CDR3 sequence: CSARKGADSPLHF. In DNA, the CDR3 is TGCAGTGCTAGAAAAGGGGCGGATTCACCCCTCCACTTT. The chain links TRBV20-1 to TRBJ1-6; possible D gene TRBD1, 5 bases. This CDR3 is built from 13 residues. The germline gives CDR1 DFQATT, CDR2 SNEGSKA (reference sequence). The V end was cut by 2 bases, the J end by 8 bases, with 10 bases between.

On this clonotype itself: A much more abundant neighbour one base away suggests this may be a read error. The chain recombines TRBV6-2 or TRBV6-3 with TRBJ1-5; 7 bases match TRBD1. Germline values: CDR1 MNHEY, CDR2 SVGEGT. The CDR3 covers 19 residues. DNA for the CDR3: TGTGCCAGCAGTTACGGGGACAGCTTCTACGTTTATCGCAATCAGCCCCGGCATTTT. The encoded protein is CASSYGDSFYVYRNQPRHF.

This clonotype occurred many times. Here the CDR3 DNA reads TGTGCCAGCAGCACAGAAAGTCCCTACGAGCAGTACTTC. This sequence encodes CASSTESPYEQYF. This chain joins TRBV6-2 or TRBV6-3 and TRBJ2-7; D not certain. The germline CDR1 and CDR2 sequences are MNHEY and SVGEGT. V lost 6 bases and J 2 bases, leaving 11 bases between the germline ends. CDR3 size: 13 residues.

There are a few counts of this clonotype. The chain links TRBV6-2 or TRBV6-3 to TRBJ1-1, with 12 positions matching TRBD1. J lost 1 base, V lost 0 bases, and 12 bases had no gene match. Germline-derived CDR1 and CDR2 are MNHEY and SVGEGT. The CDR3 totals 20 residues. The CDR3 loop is CASSYSMGDRGREKNTEAFF. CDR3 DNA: TGTGCCAGCAGTTACTCGATGGGGGACAGGGGGCGAGAGAAGAACACTGAAGCTTTCTTT.

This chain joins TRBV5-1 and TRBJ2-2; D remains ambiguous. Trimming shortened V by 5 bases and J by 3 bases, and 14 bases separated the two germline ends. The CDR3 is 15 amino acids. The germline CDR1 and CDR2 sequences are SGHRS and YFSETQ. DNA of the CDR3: TGCGCCAGCAGAGAATTCACAAAGGACACCGGGGAGCTGTTTTTT. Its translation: CASREFTKDTGELFF.

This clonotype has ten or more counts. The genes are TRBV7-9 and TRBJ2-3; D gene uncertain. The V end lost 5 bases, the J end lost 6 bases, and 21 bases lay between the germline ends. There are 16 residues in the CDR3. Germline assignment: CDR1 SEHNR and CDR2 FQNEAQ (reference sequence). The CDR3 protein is CASSQFYFPREDTQYF. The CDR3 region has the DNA TGTGCCAGCAGCCAGTTCTACTTCCCCCGAGAGGATACGCAGTATTTT.

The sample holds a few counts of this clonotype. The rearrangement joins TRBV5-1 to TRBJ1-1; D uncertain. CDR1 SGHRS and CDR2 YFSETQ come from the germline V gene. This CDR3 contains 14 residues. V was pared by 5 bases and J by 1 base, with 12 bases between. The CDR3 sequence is CASRVGSANTEAFF. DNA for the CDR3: TGCGCCAGCAGGGTGGGTTCGGCGAACACTGAAGCTTTCTTT.

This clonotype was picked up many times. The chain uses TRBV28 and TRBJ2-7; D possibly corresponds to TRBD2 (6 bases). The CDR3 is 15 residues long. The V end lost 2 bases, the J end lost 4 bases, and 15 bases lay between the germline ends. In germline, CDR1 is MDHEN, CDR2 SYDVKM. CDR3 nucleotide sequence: TGTGCCAGCAGTTTAGATGTAGTGGGGGGTTACGAGCAGTACTTC. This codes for CASSLDVVGGYEQYF.

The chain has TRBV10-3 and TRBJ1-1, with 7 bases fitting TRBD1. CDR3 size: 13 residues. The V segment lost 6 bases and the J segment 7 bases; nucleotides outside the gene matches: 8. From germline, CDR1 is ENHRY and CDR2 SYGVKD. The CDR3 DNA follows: TGTGCCATCAGAGCAGGGGGGCCTGTTGAAGCTTTCTTT. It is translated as CAIRAGGPVEAFF.

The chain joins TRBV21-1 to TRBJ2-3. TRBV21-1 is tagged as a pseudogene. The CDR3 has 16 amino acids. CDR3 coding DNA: TGTGCCAGCAGCAAAGTGGGTGGCCGGACCACAGATACGCAGTATTTT. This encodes CASSKVGGRTTDTQYF.

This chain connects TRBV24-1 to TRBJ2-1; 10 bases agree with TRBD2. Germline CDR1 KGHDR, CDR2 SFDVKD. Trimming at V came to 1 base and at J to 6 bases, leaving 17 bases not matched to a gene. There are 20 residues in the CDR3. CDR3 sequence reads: CATSDLPIAGGRPLSNEQFF. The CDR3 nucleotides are TGTGCCACCAGTGATTTACCTATAGCGGGGGGCAGACCATTAAGCAATGAGCAGTTCTTC.

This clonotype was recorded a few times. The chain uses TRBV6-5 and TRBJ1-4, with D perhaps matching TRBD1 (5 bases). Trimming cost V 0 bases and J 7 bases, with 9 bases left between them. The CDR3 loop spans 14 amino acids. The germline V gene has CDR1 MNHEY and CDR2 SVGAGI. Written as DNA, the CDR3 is TGTGCCAGCAGTTACTCCAGGGAGGGTGAAAAACTGTTTTTT. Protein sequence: CASSYSREGEKLFF.

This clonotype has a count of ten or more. The CDR3 DNA reads as TGTGCCAGCAGCGTGGTCGCGAGGGCGGATACGCAGTATTTT. Amino acids: CASSVVARADTQYF. The gene calls are TRBV9 and TRBJ2-3, with a tentative D call TRBD2 (5 bases). Germline values: CDR1 SGDLS, CDR2 YYNGEE. This CDR3 contains 14 residues. Trimming left V 2 bases short and J 6 bases short, with 13 bases between.

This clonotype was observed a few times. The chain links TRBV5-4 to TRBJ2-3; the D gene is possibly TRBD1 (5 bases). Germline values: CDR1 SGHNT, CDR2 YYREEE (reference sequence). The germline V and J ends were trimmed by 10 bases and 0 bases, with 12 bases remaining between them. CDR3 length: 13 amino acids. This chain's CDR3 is CAQQDSSTDTQYF. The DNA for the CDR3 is TGTGCCCAACAGGATTCTAGCACAGATACGCAGTATTTT.

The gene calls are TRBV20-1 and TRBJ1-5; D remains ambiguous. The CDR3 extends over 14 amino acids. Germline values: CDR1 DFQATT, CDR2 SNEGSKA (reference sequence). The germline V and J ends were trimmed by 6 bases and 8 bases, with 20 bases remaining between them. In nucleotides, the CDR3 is TGCAGTGCACGCATAGAGGCGGGGAGCGAGCCCCAGCATTTT. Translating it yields CSARIEAGSEPQHF.

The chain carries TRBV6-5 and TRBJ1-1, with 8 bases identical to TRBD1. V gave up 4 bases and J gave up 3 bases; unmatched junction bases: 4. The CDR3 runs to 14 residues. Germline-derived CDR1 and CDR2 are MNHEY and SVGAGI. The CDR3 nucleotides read TGTGCCAGCAGTTCACAGGGGGTAGACACTGAAGCTTTCTTT. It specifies CASSSQGVDTEAFF.

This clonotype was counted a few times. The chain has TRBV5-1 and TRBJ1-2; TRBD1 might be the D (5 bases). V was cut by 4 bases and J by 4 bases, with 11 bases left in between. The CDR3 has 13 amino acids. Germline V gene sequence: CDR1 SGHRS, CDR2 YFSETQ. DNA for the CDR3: TGCGCCAGCAGCCGGGGGGATAGCTATGGCTACACCTTC. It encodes CASSRGDSYGYTF.

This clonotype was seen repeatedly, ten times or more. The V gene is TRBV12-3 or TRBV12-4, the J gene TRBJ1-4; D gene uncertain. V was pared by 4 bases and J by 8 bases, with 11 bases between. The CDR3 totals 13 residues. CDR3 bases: TGTGCCAGCAGTTGGACCACCAGGGAAAAACTGTTTTTT. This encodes CASSWTTREKLFF.

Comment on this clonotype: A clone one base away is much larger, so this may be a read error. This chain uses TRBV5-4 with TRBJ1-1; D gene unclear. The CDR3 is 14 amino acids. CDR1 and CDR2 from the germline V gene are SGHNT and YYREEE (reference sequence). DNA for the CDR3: TGTGTCAGCAGCGATAAACTCAGGAACACTGAAGCTTTCTTT. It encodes CVSSDKLRNTEAFF.

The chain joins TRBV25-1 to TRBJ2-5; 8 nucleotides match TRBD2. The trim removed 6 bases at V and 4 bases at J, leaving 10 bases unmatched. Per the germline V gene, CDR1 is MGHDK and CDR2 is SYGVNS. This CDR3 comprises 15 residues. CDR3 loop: CASRSGGGIGETQYF. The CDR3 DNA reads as TGTGCCAGCAGGAGCGGGGGCGGAATAGGAGAGACCCAGTACTTC.

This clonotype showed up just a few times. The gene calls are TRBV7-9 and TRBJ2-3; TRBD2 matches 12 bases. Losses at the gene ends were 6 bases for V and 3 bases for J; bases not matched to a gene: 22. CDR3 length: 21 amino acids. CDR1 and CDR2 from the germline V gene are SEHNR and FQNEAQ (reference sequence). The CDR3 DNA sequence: TGTGCCAGCAGTTTCCCCCCGGCTAGACTAGCGGGGGATGAATGGACAGATACGCAGTATTTT. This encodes CASSFPPARLAGDEWTDTQYF.

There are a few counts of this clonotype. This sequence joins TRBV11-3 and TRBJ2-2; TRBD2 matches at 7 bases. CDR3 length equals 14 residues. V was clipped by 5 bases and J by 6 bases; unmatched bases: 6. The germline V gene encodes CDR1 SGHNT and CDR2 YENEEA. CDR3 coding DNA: TGTGCCAGCAGCCCAGGACTAGATCCCGGGGAGCTGTTTTTT. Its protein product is CASSPGLDPGELFF.